This TCR beta chain was obtained from a study of blood T cell repertoires in COVID-19 (dated by TCRdb to about 2020). Study-level background: Samples covering the acute and convalescent phases of COVID-19 were provided by collaborators in the United States, Italy and Spain. The material from the prospective study consisted of cDNA or gDNA derived from T cells, B-cell-depleted T cells, or PBMCs. Deeply sampled blood TCRbeta repertoires from subjects exposed to, actively infected with, or recovered from COVID-19 were included in the dataset. A freely available public database, intended as a resource for researchers studying the immune response to SARS-CoV-2, is where the repertoires were released. The samples were drawn from two sources: the first 160 participants of the ongoing ImmuneRACE study, and 950 to 1,500 subjects contributed by 6 global collaborators. Nearly every sample came with metadata listing a de-identified subject ID, COVID-19 status, age in years and sex. Where HLA class I and class II types were available, the types were taken from metadata supplied by the sample provider, not from assay-based typing.

Each collaborating institution followed its own protocols to collect whole blood in K2EDTA tubes. For TCRbeta analysis, collaborators shipped samples in one of three forms: frozen whole blood, isolated PBMCs, or DNA extracted from either of those sample types. The immunoSEQ Assay, a bias-controlled multiplex PCR, was used to amplify TCRbeta CDR3 regions from genomic DNA. The source study handled its data this way. The number of nucleated cells in each sample was estimated from the amplification of reference gene primers within the assay. To quantify the absolute abundance of each unique TCRbeta CDR3 rearrangement, sequence reads were collapsed and filtered. For each sample, productive Simpson clonality was calculated by taking the square root of Simpson's diversity index across productive rearrangements. Entries here come from immuneACCESS through TCRdb and include only in-frame sequences with V and J called. Some clones fail to appear in such tables; in the studies checked, an unresolved V gene covers under half of the shortfall, and the cause of the remainder is unknown. V, J and clone size are taken as reported in that table, and D and trimming were inferred from the DNA itself. The sample records some 110,000 clones, roughly 86% of which are singletons. Of the sample, approximately 5.3% is held by the ten largest clones.

Beyond this particular receptor, the publication reports: How much clinical and demographic metadata was included differed by source and by participant, and the metadata was provided uncurated.

CDR1 and CDR2 are read off the germline V gene as SGDLS and YYNGEE. Spanning cysteine to phenylalanine, the CDR3 consists of 16 amino acids. The kept DNA is CDR3 alone, 48 bases in frame from the first base. At the junction V is shortened by 0 bases and J by 0 bases, with 10 bases in between. A word on this clone: No antigen is known for it. The record has no base qualities; no much larger clone is one base away.

The receptor was derived from a human donor in a cohort sampled during active COVID-19. What was sequenced was peripheral blood. The chain was built from TRBV9 and TRBJ2-1; the D segment could be TRBD2, given 6 matching bases. DNA sequence: TGTGCCAGCAGCGTAGACGGGAGCCCCTCCTACAATGAGCAGTTCTTC. Its protein is CASSVDGSPSYNEQFF.